The rows below give T cell receptor beta chains drawn from one sample of a study of blood T cells in healthy people across ages. Each CDR3 protein gets one entry after TCRdb re-called the 5' RACE reads with MiXCR. The table includes 1.5 million to 2 million distinct CDR3 sequences, about 50% detected once. The sample taken for sequencing was blood. The receptors originated from a woman in her thirties or forties in good health. Both conserved end residues are part of each CDR3. A D gene is named only where the DNA matches it firmly. Only part of the rows carry a size: once, few, many, or a class if the clone is expanded.

clone size,V gene,J gene,D gene,CDR3 DNA,CDR3 protein
-,TRBV20-1,TRBJ1-2,TRBD1,TGCAGTGCTGTGGCGGAAAACACCGGGACAGGGATCTATGGCTACACCTTC,CSAVAENTGTGIYGYTF
-,TRBV10-2,TRBJ1-1,-,TGTGCCAGCAGTGAACCAGGGAGGAACACTGAAGCTTTCTTT,CASSEPGRNTEAFF
-,TRBV5-1,TRBJ1-2,-,TGCGCCAGCTGGGGGTTCACGTCTAACTATGGCTACACCTTC,CASWGFTSNYGYTF
few,TRBV7-2,TRBJ2-1,TRBD2,TGTGCCAGCAGCTTAGGTTCGGGACTTGGGACTAGTGAGTTCTTC,CASSLGSGLGTSEFF
-,TRBV9,TRBJ1-5,-,TGTGCCAGCAGCACAGGACAGCACAATCAGCCCCAGCATTTT,CASSTGQHNQPQHF
-,TRBV7-8,TRBJ2-5,-,TGTGCCAGCAGCTTAGTTCAGTACGGGGTAAGGACCCAGTACTTC,CASSLVQYGVRTQYF
few,TRBV20-1,TRBJ2-3,TRBD2,TGCAGTGCTAGTCGGGGGGGGCGCGGAGATACGCAGTATTTT,CSASRGGRGDTQYF
once,TRBV27,TRBJ2-3,TRBD2,TGTGCCTGCAGTCCCCTCGGGGGGGGCAGCACAGATACGCAGTATTTT,CACSPLGGGSTDTQYF
-,TRBV7-2,TRBJ2-7,-,TGTGCCAGCAGCCTCAGGGGTCAGCAGTACTTC,CASSLRGQQYF
-,TRBV12-5,TRBJ2-3,-,TGTGCTAGTGGTTTACATGGGGTTGCAACAGATACGCAGTATTTT,CASGLHGVATDTQYF
-,TRBV6-2/TRBV6-3,TRBJ2-5,-,TGTGCCAGCAGTTCCTCACTGGGACCCACCCCGGGGGAGACCCAGTACTTC,CASSSSLGPTPGETQYF
few,TRBV7-2,TRBJ2-1,TRBD1,TGTGCCAGCAGCCCCACAGGGGGCTCAGGCAATGAGCAGTTCTTC,CASSPTGGSGNEQFF
-,TRBV15,TRBJ2-5,-,TGTGCCACCAGCAGAGATCGGTGGGCGTTCCAAGAGACCCAGTACTTC,CATSRDRWAFQETQYF
-,TRBV5-1,TRBJ2-3,-,TGCGCCAGCAGGGGCGCGGGTTATAGCACAGATACGCAGTATTTT,CASRGAGYSTDTQYF
-,TRBV6-1,TRBJ1-2,-,TGTGCCAGCAGTGAAATTGTGCGGGGACCCAACTATGGCTACACCTTC,CASSEIVRGPNYGYTF
-,TRBV5-1,TRBJ2-3,TRBD1,TGCGCCAGCAGCTTACAGGGGGATCGGACAGATACGCAGTATTTT,CASSLQGDRTDTQYF
-,TRBV7-9,TRBJ1-5,-,TGTGACAGCAGCTTAGCGCCTCAGCCCCAGCATTTT,CDSSLAPQPQHF
-,TRBV6-1,TRBJ2-3,-,TGTGCCAGCAGTAGTATGGGGGCAAACACAGATACGCAGTATTTT,CASSSMGANTDTQYF
many,TRBV29-1,TRBJ2-5,-,TGCAGCGTTGTAGGAGGGGGCAGAGAGACCCAGTACTTC,CSVVGGGRETQYF
-,TRBV20-1,TRBJ2-1,-,TGCAGTGCTAGCCCCAGGGCCGGAGAGCAGTTCTTC,CSASPRAGEQFF
-,TRBV29-1,TRBJ2-1,TRBD2,TGCAGCGTTCGGACTAGCGGGGGGCCCCCTCCTTACTACAATGAGCAGTTCTTC,CSVRTSGGPPPYYNEQFF
many,TRBV29-1,TRBJ2-4,-,TGCAGCGTTGAAGATCAAGGGGGGCGTCCGAACATTCAGTACTTC,CSVEDQGGRPNIQYF
-,TRBV7-2,TRBJ2-3,TRBD2,TGTGCCAGCAGCTTAGCACGGACTAGCGGGGGGGCCCGCACAGATACGCAGTATTTT,CASSLARTSGGARTDTQYF
-,TRBV4-3,TRBJ2-7,TRBD1,TGCGCCAGCAGCCCAAAACTGACAGGGTTCGACGAGCAGTACTTC,CASSPKLTGFDEQYF
once,TRBV20-1,TRBJ2-3,-,TGCAGTGCTATGGCGCCGACGGTTAGCACAGATACGCAGTATTTT,CSAMAPTVSTDTQYF
many,TRBV7-9,TRBJ2-5,-,TGTGCCAGCAGTCCCGGACAGAACCAAGAGACCCAGTACTTC,CASSPGQNQETQYF
-,TRBV4-3,TRBJ1-2,-,TGCGCCAGCAGCCCCGCGACTCAGGGGTACGGCTACACCTTC,CASSPATQGYGYTF
-,TRBV20-1,TRBJ2-3,-,TGCAGTGCTAGCCACACAGGAGAGGATACGCAGTATTTT,CSASHTGEDTQYF
-,TRBV3-1,TRBJ2-5,-,TGTGCCAGCAGCCAAGCGGTTCAGGGGGGCCGGGAGACCCAGTACTTC,CASSQAVQGGRETQYF
-,TRBV12-3/TRBV12-4,TRBJ1-2,-,TGTGCCAGCAGCTCCCGAGGTTTGCCAGACGGAAACTATGGCTACACCTTC,CASSSRGLPDGNYGYTF
few,TRBV4-1,TRBJ1-2,-,TGCGCCAGCAGCCAAGTGCTCCCGGGTGAGGACTATGGCTACACCTTC,CASSQVLPGEDYGYTF
few,TRBV4-2,TRBJ1-2,-,TGTGCCAGCAGCCAAGGGTTTCATGGCTACACCTTC,CASSQGFHGYTF